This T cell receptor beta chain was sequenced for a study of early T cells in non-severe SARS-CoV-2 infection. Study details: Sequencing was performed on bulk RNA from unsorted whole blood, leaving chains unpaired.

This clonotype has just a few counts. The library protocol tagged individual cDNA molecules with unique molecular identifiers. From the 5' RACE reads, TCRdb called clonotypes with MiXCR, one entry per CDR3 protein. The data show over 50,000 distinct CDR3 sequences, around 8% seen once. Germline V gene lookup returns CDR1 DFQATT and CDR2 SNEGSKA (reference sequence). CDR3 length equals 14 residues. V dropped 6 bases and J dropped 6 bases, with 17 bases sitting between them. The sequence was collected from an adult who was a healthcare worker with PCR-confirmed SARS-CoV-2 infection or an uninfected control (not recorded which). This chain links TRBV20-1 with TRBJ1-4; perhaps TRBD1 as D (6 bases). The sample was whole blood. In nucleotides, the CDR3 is TGCAGTGCCAAGACCCCAGGGGCGGATGAAAAACTGTTTTTT. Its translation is CSAKTPGADEKLFF.